The next 16 T cell receptor beta chains were all read from a single sample in a study of shared clonotypes between healthy human individuals. TCRdb keeps only in-frame clones here, not all; method: immunoSEQ multiplex PCR. In the table there are 1,400,000 or so clones, approximately 98.5% of which are singletons. Sequencing was carried out using naive CD4+ T cells sorted from blood. The subset was: CD45RA+ positively selected. Receptor source: a man aged 30 to 39 in good health.

This clone came up once. This sequence joins TRBV4-3 and TRBJ1-1; D uncertain. Germline CDR1 reads LGHNA; CDR2 reads YSLEER. V lost 2 bases and J 1 base, leaving 8 bases between the germline ends. This CDR3 spans 14 amino acids. The CDR3 reads CASSQLRTNTEAFF. DNA of the CDR3: TGCGCCAGCAGCCAACTTAGAACGAACACTGAAGCTTTCTTT.

The V call is TRBV27, the J call TRBJ2-1, with 11 nucleotides matching TRBD1. The germline CDR1 and CDR2 sequences are MNHEY and SMNVEV (reference sequence). V trimming: 10 bases; J trimming: 4 bases; junction bases outside the gene matches: 18. The CDR3 totals 18 residues. The CDR3 sequence is CATVRWGQGVSRYNEQFF. The CDR3 DNA is TGTGCCACCGTCCGTTGGGGACAGGGGGTTTCGCGGTACAATGAGCAGTTCTTC.

A remark on this clone: Other DNA sequences in the same sample also yield this CDR3. The chain joins TRBV5-4 to TRBJ2-7; 7 positions match TRBD2. The CDR3 consists of 13 residues. The V and J ends lost 2 bases and 2 bases, in that order; junction bases with no gene match: 1. Germline V gene lookup returns CDR1 SGHNT and CDR2 YYREEE (reference sequence). The CDR3 spells CASSFAGAYEQYF. In DNA form, the CDR3 reads TGTGCCAGCAGCTTCGCGGGGGCCTACGAGCAGTACTTC.

V is TRBV9 and J is TRBJ2-7; D not certain. Trimming removed 0 bases at V and 6 bases at J, with 16 bases between. Per germline, CDR1 SGDLS and CDR2 YYNGEE. This CDR3 is built from 15 residues. CDR3 amino acids: CASSVGSLASTEQYF. CDR3 DNA: TGTGCCAGCAGCGTAGGGAGTCTGGCGTCGACCGAGCAGTACTTC.

V gene TRBV5-1 combines with J gene TRBJ2-7; TRBD1 matches 8 bases. The CDR3 is 14 amino acids. After removal of 4 bases from V and 3 bases from J, the junction contained 6 bases not matched to a gene. The germline V gene has CDR1 SGHRS and CDR2 YFSETQ. DNA of the CDR3: TGCGCCAGCAGCGCGTCCGGGACAGGCTACGAGCAGTACTTC. Its translation: CASSASGTGYEQYF.

In nucleotides, the CDR3 is TGTGCCACCAGCAGAGACCCCAACGGGGAGCTGTTTTTT. This gives the protein CATSRDPNGELFF. The chain employs TRBV15 and TRBJ2-2; D gene ambiguous. Germline CDR1 LNHNV, CDR2 YYDKDF (reference sequence). V lost 0 bases and J 7 bases, leaving 6 bases between the germline ends. The CDR3 totals 13 residues.

The chain uses TRBV5-1 and TRBJ2-7; D is ambiguous. The V gene's germline CDR1 is SGHRS and CDR2 YFSETQ. CDR3 length: 14 residues. V lost 1 base and J lost 3, with 11 bases in between. CDR3 in DNA: TGCGCCAGCAGCTTGAGTGGGATCAACTACGAGCAGTACTTC. Translated, it gives CASSLSGINYEQYF.

V and J are TRBV9 and TRBJ1-3; 10 nucleotides align to TRBD1. The CDR3 totals 19 residues. V was clipped by 0 bases and J by 2 bases; unmatched bases: 11. The germline CDR1 and CDR2 sequences are SGDLS and YYNGEE. The DNA for the CDR3 is TGTGCCAGCAGCGTAGGACAGGGGGCGAGACAAAGCCCTGGAAACACCATATATTTT. Translated: CASSVGQGARQSPGNTIYF.

Worth noting for this clone: Other DNA sequences in the same sample also yield this CDR3. V is TRBV9 and J is TRBJ2-2, with D unresolved. Germline lookup yields CDR1 SGDLS and CDR2 YYNGEE. The CDR3 runs to 13 residues. V lost 0 bases and J 4 bases, leaving 4 bases between the germline ends. The CDR3 protein is CASSVATTGELFF. In nucleotides, the CDR3 is TGTGCCAGCAGCGTAGCGACCACCGGGGAGCTGTTTTTT. Full variable domain (rest looked up from reference TRBV9 and TRBJ2-2): DSGVTQTPKHLITATGQRVTLRCSPRSGDLSVYWYQQSLDQGLQFLIQYYNGEERAKGNILERFSAQQFPDLHSELNLSSLELGDSALYFCASSVATTGELFFGEGSRLTVL.

The gene calls are TRBV19 and TRBJ2-1, with TRBD2 matching 10 bases. CDR3 size: 16 residues. The germline V gene has CDR1 LNHDA and CDR2 SQIVND (reference sequence). Trimming cost V 3 bases and J 2 bases; bases outside gene matches: 4. In nucleotides, the CDR3 is TGTGCCAGTAGTATTTTAGCGGGAGGCACCTACAATGAGCAGTTCTTC. Protein product: CASSILAGGTYNEQFF.

The chain joins TRBV6-4 to TRBJ1-1; a weak D match, TRBD1 (5 bases). V was cut by 2 bases and J by 0 bases, with 16 bases left in between. CDR1 is MRHNA and CDR2 is SNTAGT in the germline V gene. The CDR3 covers 17 residues. As DNA, the CDR3 is TGTGCCAGCAGTGACGGGGGATGGAGTCAAATGAACACTGAAGCTTTCTTT. This translates into CASSDGGWSQMNTEAFF.

This chain joins TRBV4-2 and TRBJ2-7; TRBD1 is a possible D gene (7 bases). Germline CDR1 LGHNA, CDR2 YNFKEQ. V lost 0 bases, J lost 3 bases, and 12 bases lay in between. The CDR3 contains 15 residues. The CDR3 spells CASSQESRGDYEQYF. Here the CDR3 DNA reads TGTGCCAGCAGCCAAGAATCCAGGGGGGACTACGAGCAGTACTTC.

The rearrangement uses TRBV28 and TRBJ1-2, with a possible D match to TRBD1 (6 bases). Trimming cost V 5 bases and J 6 bases, with 13 bases left between them. Germline V CDR1 and CDR2: MDHEN, SYDVKM. CDR3 length: 13 residues. As DNA, the CDR3 is TGTGCCAGCAGTAGGACAGCCAGGAATGGCTACACCTTC. It encodes CASSRTARNGYTF.

The chain joins TRBV6-1 to TRBJ1-1; 9 positions agree with TRBD1. There are 15 residues in the CDR3. Germline loops: CDR1 MNHNS, CDR2 SASEGT. Trimming cost V 7 bases and J 2 bases; bases outside gene matches: 8. The CDR3 reads CASTRQGGSNTEAFF. CDR3 DNA sequence: TGTGCCAGCACTCGACAGGGGGGTTCTAACACTGAAGCTTTCTTT.

Details on this clone: The sample holds other DNA sequences that translate to the same CDR3. This sequence joins TRBV20-1 and TRBJ2-1; D is unresolved. Germline lookup yields CDR1 DFQATT and CDR2 SNEGSKA (reference sequence). The CDR3 has 10 amino acids. The V and J ends lost 4 bases and 4 bases respectively, with 2 bases between them. Here the CDR3 DNA reads TGCAGTGCTAAGTACAATGAGCAGTTCTTC. Its translation: CSAKYNEQFF.

This sequence joins TRBV5-1 and TRBJ1-1, with D perhaps matching TRBD1 (6 bases). CDR1 is SGHRS, CDR2 YFSETQ, per germline. Trimming left V 7 bases short and J 4 bases short, with 14 bases between. The length of the CDR3 is 13 residues. DNA for the CDR3: TGCGCCAGCGCGGGGACAAGCAGCACTGAAGCTTTCTTT. It codes for CASAGTSSTEAFF.